What follows are 24 T cell receptor beta chains derived from one specimen sequenced in a study of blood T cell repertoires in COVID-19. Only in-frame clones appear in the TCRdb table, and some are missing; sequencing was by immunoSEQ multiplex PCR. The repertoire holds under 250,000 clones, with 75% to 85% as singletons. What was sequenced was peripheral blood. The receptors originated from a woman between 40 and 55 years old with COVID-19, enrolled during active disease.

The rearrangement links TRBV9 to TRBJ2-7; 8 bases match TRBD1. CDR3 length: 15 residues. Germline CDR1 reads SGDLS; CDR2 reads YYNGEE. Trimming cost V 0 bases and J 2 bases; bases outside gene matches: 4. CDR3 loop: CASSVGTGNPYEQYF. The CDR3 DNA sequence: TGTGCCAGCAGCGTAGGGACAGGGAACCCCTACGAGCAGTACTTC.

The chain joins TRBV23-1 to TRBJ2-7; D may be TRBD2 (6 bases). TRBV23-1 is an ORF for which the function is uncertain. This CDR3 is 13 amino acids long. Between the trimmed V and J ends, which lost 11 bases and 2 bases, there was a span of 16 bases. The CDR3: CARSSGTAYEQYF. The CDR3 bases are TGCGCCCGATCATCCGGGACTGCCTACGAGCAGTACTTC.

Remarks on this clone: Possible read error: a much larger clone is one base away. CDR3 residues: CASSPRTGFYEQYF. DNA of the CDR3: TGCGCCAGCAGCCCGAGGACAGGGTTCTACGAGCAGTACTTC. This sequence joins TRBV10-2 and TRBJ2-7; 8 bases are a match to TRBD1. CDR1 is WSHSY, CDR2 SAAADI, per germline. The CDR3 consists of 14 residues. J lost 3 bases, V lost 6 bases, and 7 bases had no gene match.

The gene calls are TRBV7-9 and TRBJ1-1, with 7 bases aligning to TRBD1. The CDR3 runs to 14 residues. Germline-derived CDR1 and CDR2 are SEHNR and FQNEAQ (reference sequence). Losses at the gene ends were 2 bases for V and 5 bases for J; bases not matched to a gene: 5. DNA of the CDR3: TGTGCCAGCAGCTTATTACACAGGGGTACTGAAGCTTTCTTT. Translated: CASSLLHRGTEAFF.

The chain couples TRBV7-8 to TRBJ1-2; perhaps TRBD1 as D (6 bases). Deletions cut 5 bases from V and 4 bases from J, with 17 bases between. From germline, CDR1 is SGHVS and CDR2 FQNEAQ. The CDR3 has 15 residues. The CDR3 bases are TGTGCCAGCAGCCAAGAGCCACAGGGCATCTATGGCTACACCTTC. As protein: CASSQEPQGIYGYTF.

This sequence joins TRBV18 and TRBJ1-5; TRBD1 matches at 10 bases. V shed 1 base, J shed 2 bases, and the junction held 8 bases outside the gene matches. CDR3 length: 18 residues. Germline lookup yields CDR1 KGHSH and CDR2 LQKENI. The CDR3 loop is CASSPRRSGTGGNQPQHF. CDR3 sequence (DNA): TGTGCCAGCTCACCACGTCGGAGTGGGACAGGGGGCAATCAGCCCCAGCATTTT.

V usage is TRBV4-1 and J usage is TRBJ2-3; tentative D call: TRBD1 (5 bases). The CDR3 length is 14 residues. The ends were cut back, 4 bases at V and 0 bases at J, with 8 bases in the middle. The V gene's germline CDR1 is MGHRA and CDR2 YSYEKL. CDR3 region: CASSPQASTDTQYF. In DNA, the CDR3 is TGCGCCAGCAGCCCACAGGCTAGCACAGATACGCAGTATTTT.

The chain joins TRBV12-3 or TRBV12-4 to TRBJ2-7; TRBD1 agrees at 7 bases. This CDR3 is built from 12 residues. Unmatched junction bases numbered 2, after V lost 7 bases and J lost 2 bases. CDR3 nucleotide sequence: TGTGCCAGCACCCAGGGGGCCTACGAGCAGTACTTC. Residues: CASTQGAYEQYF.

The chain couples TRBV7-9 to TRBJ2-7, with 7 bases aligning to TRBD1. V shed 2 bases and J 11 bases; nucleotides not matched to a gene: 3. The CDR3 length is 11 residues. CDR1 SEHNR and CDR2 FQNEAQ come from the germline V gene (reference sequence). CDR3 amino acids: CASSLMGQKYF. The CDR3 DNA sequence: TGTGCCAGCAGCTTAATGGGACAGAAGTACTTC.

The rearrangement links TRBV19 to TRBJ1-2; 8 bases map to TRBD1. J gave up 2 bases and V 6 bases, and 8 bases lay outside the gene matches. CDR3 size: 15 residues. The V gene's germline CDR1 is LNHDA and CDR2 SQIVND (reference sequence). Written as DNA, the CDR3 is TGTGCCAGTAGCAAGGGGACAGGTGGCAACTATGGCTACACCTTC. Its protein product is CASSKGTGGNYGYTF.

This clone showed up just a few times. The sample has other DNA sequences that encode this CDR3 too. This rearrangement joins TRBV5-1 to TRBJ1-5; 10 bases align to TRBD1. V was clipped by 0 bases and J by 7 bases; unmatched bases: 1. Germline V CDR1 and CDR2: SGHRS, YFSETQ. The CDR3 loop spans 14 amino acids. The DNA for the CDR3 is TGCGCCAGCAGCTTGGGGGACAGGGGACAGCCCCAGCATTTT. Its protein is CASSLGDRGQPQHF.

V usage is TRBV7-2 and J usage is TRBJ1-2; TRBD1 agrees at 9 bases. The V gene's germline CDR1 is SGHTA and CDR2 FQGNSA. After removal of 5 bases from V and 5 bases from J, the junction contained 9 bases not matched to a gene. This CDR3 spans 15 amino acids. CDR3 loop: CASSPGTGKTYGYTF. The CDR3 coding sequence is TGTGCCAGCAGCCCCGGGACAGGGAAGACTTATGGCTACACCTTC.

This clone turned up a few times. This sequence joins TRBV4-2 and TRBJ2-7, with no clear D. The CDR3 length is 12 residues. Trimming removed 2 bases from V and 3 bases from J, with 5 bases in between. CDR1 is LGHNA and CDR2 is YNFKEQ in the germline V gene. CDR3 amino acids: CASSQSGYEQYF. The DNA of the CDR3 is TGTGCCAGCAGCCAATCGGGCTACGAGCAGTACTTC.

In this sample, this clone turned up a few times. The chain couples TRBV7-9 to TRBJ1-3; D gene uncertain. Trimming cost V 6 bases and J 2 bases, with 11 bases left between them. This CDR3 contains 14 residues. Germline CDR1 SEHNR, CDR2 FQNEAQ (reference sequence). CDR3: CASSPSEAGNTIYF. For the CDR3, the DNA is TGTGCCAGCAGTCCCTCAGAGGCTGGAAACACCATATATTTT.

This clone was found once. The rearrangement links TRBV25-1 to TRBJ2-7; D is possibly TRBD1 (5 bases). Trimming removed 4 bases at V and 4 bases at J, with 14 bases between. The CDR3 runs to 14 residues. The germline V gene encodes CDR1 MGHDK and CDR2 SYGVNS. The CDR3 DNA reads TGTGCCAGCAGTGGTCACACAGGAACTTACGAGCAGTACTTC. It translates to CASSGHTGTYEQYF.

The J gene is TRBJ2-7, the V gene TRBV23-1, with 10 bases fitting TRBD1. TRBV23-1 is an open reading frame, and its role is uncertain. Trimming took 2 bases from V and 4 from J; bases not matched to a gene: 17. This CDR3 is built from 19 residues. CDR3 loop: CASSQGAGQGIGERYEQYF. DNA of the CDR3: TGCGCCAGCAGTCAAGGGGCGGGACAGGGGATCGGGGAAAGGTACGAGCAGTACTTC.

The rearrangement links TRBV5-5 to TRBJ2-5; D remains ambiguous. The germline gives CDR1 SGHKS, CDR2 YYEKEE (reference sequence). This CDR3 is built from 14 residues. Trimming shortened V by 0 bases and J by 2 bases, and 8 bases separated the two germline ends. DNA of the CDR3: TGTGCCAGCAGCTTGGGGGCGCCTCAAGAGACCCAGTACTTC. Its translation is CASSLGAPQETQYF. Full variable domain (rest looked up from reference TRBV5-5 and TRBJ2-5): DAGVTQSPTHLIKTRGQQVTLRCSPISGHKSVSWYQQVLGQGPQFIFQYYEKEERGRGNFPDRFSARQFPNYSSELNVNALLLGDSALYLCASSLGAPQETQYFGPGTRLLVL.

The V gene is TRBV20-1, the J gene TRBJ2-5; D is undetermined. This CDR3 contains 11 residues. Trimming left V 5 bases short and J 8 bases short, with 12 bases between. CDR1 DFQATT and CDR2 SNEGSKA come from the germline V gene (reference sequence). CDR3: CSADDSGTQYF. The CDR3, as DNA: TGCAGTGCTGACGACTCTGGCACCCAGTACTTC.

The V and J genes are TRBV6-5 and TRBJ2-3; a possible D gene is TRBD1 (5 bases). Per germline, CDR1 MNHEY and CDR2 SVGAGI. This CDR3 has 14 residues. The V and J ends lost 7 bases and 6 bases respectively, with 17 bases between them. CDR3 nucleotides: TGTGCCAGCAACGACAGTGGATTCCTGGATACGCAGTATTTT. Protein product: CASNDSGFLDTQYF.

The gene calls are TRBV19 and TRBJ2-7; 10 bases are shared with TRBD1. Germline V gives CDR1 LNHDA, CDR2 SQIVND (reference sequence). The CDR3 spans 14 residues. V shed 8 bases and J 5 bases; nucleotides not matched to a gene: 9. In nucleotides, the CDR3 is TGTGCCAGTGAGGACGGACAGGGGGTCCACGAGCAGTACTTC. It yields the protein CASEDGQGVHEQYF.

V is TRBV24-1 and J is TRBJ2-2, with a possible D match to TRBD1 (6 bases). Trimming shortened V by 5 bases and J by 0 bases, and 12 bases separated the two germline ends. The germline CDR1 and CDR2 sequences are KGHDR and SFDVKD. This CDR3 contains 16 residues. In DNA form, the CDR3 reads TGTGCCACCAGTGGGGGGCCGAACGCGAACACCGGGGAGCTGTTTTTT. Translating gives CATSGGPNANTGELFF.

This clone has a handful of counts. The J gene is TRBJ1-2, the V gene TRBV30; D possibly corresponds to TRBD1 (6 bases). V lost 0 bases, J lost 6 bases, and 11 bases lay in between. The CDR3 spans 13 residues. Germline assignment: CDR1 GTSNPN and CDR2 SVGIG (reference sequence). CDR3 region: CAWSVQGNHGYTF. For the CDR3, the DNA is TGTGCCTGGAGTGTACAGGGTAATCATGGCTACACCTTC.

The chain employs TRBV7-6 and TRBJ2-1; tentatively, D is TRBD1 (6 bases). CDR1 SGHVS and CDR2 FNYEAQ come from the germline V gene. This CDR3 region has 13 residues. The V and J ends lost 5 bases and 7 bases respectively, with 12 bases between them. Here the CDR3 reads CASSLETGNEQFF. The DNA of the CDR3 is TGTGCCAGCAGCCTAGAAACAGGGAATGAGCAGTTCTTC.

This chain links TRBV4-1 with TRBJ2-2; 9 bases are a match to TRBD2. CDR1 MGHRA and CDR2 YSYEKL come from the germline V gene. This CDR3 spans 17 amino acids. Trimming took 1 base from V and 7 from J; bases not matched to a gene: 10. In nucleotides, the CDR3 is TGCGCCAGCAGCCAAGCAACTAGCGGGTACGCCGTCGGGGAGCTGTTTTTT. Protein sequence: CASSQATSGYAVGELFF.